Described below is a single T cell receptor beta chain sequence and its context. This CDR3 spans 15 amino acids. Germline V gene sequence: CDR1 SGHRS, CDR2 YFSETQ. The data belong to a study of T cells expressing NK-cell markers. One entry per CDR3 protein, without DNA, is what TCRdb gives after re-calling the 5' RACE reads. This repertoire comprises roughly 350,000 distinct CDR3 sequences; its ten largest clones make up 5% to 5.5%. This chain joins TRBV5-1 and TRBJ2-5; TCRdb reports TRBD1, a call that lacks DNA to check it against. What was sequenced was blood T cells: a sorted CD56 or NKG2C T cell subset, CD4+ or CD8+ T cells, or bulk PBMC T cells (not recorded which). The receptor was isolated from a man between 18 and 69 years old in good health. CDR3 residues: CASMVTGGPQETQYF.